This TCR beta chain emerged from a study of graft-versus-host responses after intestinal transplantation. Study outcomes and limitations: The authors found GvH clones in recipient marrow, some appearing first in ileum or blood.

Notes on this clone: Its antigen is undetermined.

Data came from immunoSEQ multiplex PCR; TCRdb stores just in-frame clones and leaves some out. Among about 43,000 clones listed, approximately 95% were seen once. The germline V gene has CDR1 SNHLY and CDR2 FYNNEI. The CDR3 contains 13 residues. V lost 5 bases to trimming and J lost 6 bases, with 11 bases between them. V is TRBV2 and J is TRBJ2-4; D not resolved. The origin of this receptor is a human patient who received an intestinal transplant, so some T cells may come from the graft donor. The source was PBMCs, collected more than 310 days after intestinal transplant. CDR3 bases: TGTGCCAGCAGTTTCGGCCCTACAAACATTCAGTACTTC. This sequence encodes CASSFGPTNIQYF. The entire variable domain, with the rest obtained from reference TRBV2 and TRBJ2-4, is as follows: EPEVTQTPSHQVTQMGQEVILRCVPISNHLYFYWYRQILGQKVEFLVSFYNNEISEKSEIFDDQFSVERPDGSNFTLKIRSTKLEDSAMYFCASSFGPTNIQYFGAGTRLSVL.